The 5 T cell receptor beta chains in this list originate from one sample, sequenced in a study of blood T cell repertoires in COVID-19. The table came from immunoSEQ multiplex PCR; TCRdb's copy has only in-frame clones and leaves some out. The profile shows approximately 100,000 clones, approximately 89% of them singletons. The sequenced material came from peripheral blood. The receptors shown here come from a woman aged 80 or over in a cohort sampled during active COVID-19.

V gene TRBV2 combines with J gene TRBJ1-5; TRBD1 aligns across 7 bases. The ends lost 4 bases at V and 4 bases at J; junction bases unmatched: 4. Per the germline V gene, CDR1 is SNHLY and CDR2 is FYNNEI. This CDR3 contains 14 residues. The CDR3 sequence: CASSGQGANQPQHF. The CDR3 DNA reads TGTGCCAGCAGTGGACAGGGAGCAAATCAGCCCCAGCATTTT.

The genes are TRBV4-1 and TRBJ2-1, with TRBD2 identical over 12 bases. This CDR3 comprises 17 residues. The V gene end was trimmed by 1 base and the J gene end by 8 bases; junction bases not matched to a gene: 9. Germline CDR1 reads MGHRA; CDR2 reads YSYEKL. Here the CDR3 reads CASSQGPTSGGRYEQFF. The CDR3 DNA reads as TGCGCCAGCAGCCAAGGACCGACTAGCGGGGGACGTTATGAGCAGTTCTTC.

The rearrangement uses TRBV29-1 and TRBJ2-3; D is unresolved. Germline V gene lookup returns CDR1 SQVTM and CDR2 ANQGSEA. This CDR3 is 12 amino acids long. Trimming took off 3 bases at V and 0 bases at J, with 4 bases between the two ends. CDR3 in DNA: TGCAGCGTTGACGAGAGCACAGATACGCAGTATTTT. It codes for CSVDESTDTQYF.

The chain has TRBV19 and TRBJ1-4; 9 bases line up with TRBD1. This CDR3 has 16 amino acids. The ends lost 6 bases at V and 5 bases at J; junction bases unmatched: 10. Germline lookup yields CDR1 LNHDA and CDR2 SQIVND (reference sequence). CDR3 region: CASRLHPTGGNEKLFF. DNA of the CDR3: TGTGCCAGTAGATTGCACCCGACAGGGGGAAATGAAAAACTGTTTTTT.

The gene calls are TRBV10-3 and TRBJ2-1, with D maybe TRBD1 (6 bases). CDR1 is ENHRY and CDR2 is SYGVKD in the germline V gene. The V gene lost 6 bases and the J gene lost 4 bases, with 7 bases spanning the gap. CDR3 length: 12 amino acids. The CDR3: CAISGQYNEQFF. The CDR3 DNA follows: TGTGCCATCAGCGGACAGTACAATGAGCAGTTCTTC.